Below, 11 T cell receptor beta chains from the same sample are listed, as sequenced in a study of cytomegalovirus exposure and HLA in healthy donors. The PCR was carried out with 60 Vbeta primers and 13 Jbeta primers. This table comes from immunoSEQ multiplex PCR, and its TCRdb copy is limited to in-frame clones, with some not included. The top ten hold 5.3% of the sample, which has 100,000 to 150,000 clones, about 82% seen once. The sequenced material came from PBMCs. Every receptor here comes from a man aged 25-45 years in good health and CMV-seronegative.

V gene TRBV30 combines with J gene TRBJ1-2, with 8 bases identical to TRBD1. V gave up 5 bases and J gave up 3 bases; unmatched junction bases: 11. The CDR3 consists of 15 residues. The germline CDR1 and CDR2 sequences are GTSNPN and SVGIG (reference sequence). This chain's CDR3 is CAWLIIPGQDYGYTF. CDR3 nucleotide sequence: TGTGCCTGGCTTATTATACCGGGACAGGACTATGGCTACACCTTC.

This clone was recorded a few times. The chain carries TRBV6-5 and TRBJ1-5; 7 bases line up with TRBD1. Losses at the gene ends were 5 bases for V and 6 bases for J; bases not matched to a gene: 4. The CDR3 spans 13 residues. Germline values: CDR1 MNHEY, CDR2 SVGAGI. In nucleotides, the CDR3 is TGTGCCAGCAGTCCAGGGGGAACTCAGCCCCAGCATTTT. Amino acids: CASSPGGTQPQHF.

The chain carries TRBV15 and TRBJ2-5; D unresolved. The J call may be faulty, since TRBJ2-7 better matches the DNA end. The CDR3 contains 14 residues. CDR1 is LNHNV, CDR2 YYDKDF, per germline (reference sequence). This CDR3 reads CATSRGTGTYEQYF. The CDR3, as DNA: TGTGCCACCAGCAGAGGCACGGGTACCTACGAGCAGTACTTC.

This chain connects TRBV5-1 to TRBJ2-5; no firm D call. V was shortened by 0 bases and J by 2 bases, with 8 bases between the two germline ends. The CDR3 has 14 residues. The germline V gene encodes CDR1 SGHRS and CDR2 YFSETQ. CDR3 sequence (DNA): TGCGCCAGCAGCTTGGCCCCCGGGCAAGAGACCCAGTACTTC. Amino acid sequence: CASSLAPGQETQYF.

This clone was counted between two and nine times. CDR3 sequence reads: CASLPQGQGGAFF. The CDR3 DNA reads TGTGCCAGCCTTCCACAGGGCCAGGGCGGAGCTTTCTTT. The chain has TRBV19 and TRBJ1-1; D is perhaps TRBD1 (6 bases). This CDR3 has 13 amino acids. V lost 9 bases to trimming and J lost 10 bases, with 21 bases between them. Germline loops: CDR1 LNHDA, CDR2 SQIVND (reference sequence).

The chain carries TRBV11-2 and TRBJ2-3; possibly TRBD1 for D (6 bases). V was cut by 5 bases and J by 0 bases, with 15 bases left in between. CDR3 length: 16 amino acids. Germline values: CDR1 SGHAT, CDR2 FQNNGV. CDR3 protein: CASSRLGASSTDTQYF. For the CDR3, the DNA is TGTGCCAGCAGCCGGTTGGGGGCGTCTAGCACAGATACGCAGTATTTT.

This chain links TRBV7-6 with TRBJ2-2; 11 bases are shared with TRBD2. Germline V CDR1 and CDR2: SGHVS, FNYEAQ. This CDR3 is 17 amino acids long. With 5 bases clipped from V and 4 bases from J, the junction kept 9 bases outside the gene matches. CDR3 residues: CASSPLVAGGRTGELFF. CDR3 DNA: TGTGCCAGCAGCCCTCTGGTAGCGGGGGGGCGCACCGGGGAGCTGTTTTTT. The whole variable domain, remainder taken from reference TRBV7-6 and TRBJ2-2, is GAGVSQSPRYKVTKRGQDVALRCDPISGHVSLYWYRQALGQGPEFLTYFNYEAQQDKSGLPNDRFSAERPEGSISTLTIQRTEQRDSAMYRCASSPLVAGGRTGELFFGEGSRLTVL.

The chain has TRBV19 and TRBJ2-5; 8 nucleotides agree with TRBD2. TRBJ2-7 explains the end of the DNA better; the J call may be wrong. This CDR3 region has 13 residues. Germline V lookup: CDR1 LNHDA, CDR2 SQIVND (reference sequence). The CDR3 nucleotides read TGTGCCAGTAGTTTCGGGACTAGCTACGAGCAGTACTTC. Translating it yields CASSFGTSYEQYF.

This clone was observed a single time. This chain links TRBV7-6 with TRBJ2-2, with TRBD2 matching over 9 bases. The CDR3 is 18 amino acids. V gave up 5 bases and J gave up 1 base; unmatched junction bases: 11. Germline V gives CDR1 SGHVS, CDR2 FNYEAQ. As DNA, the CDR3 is TGTGCCAGCAGCCGCACGGGGCTAGCGGGGAAGAACACCGGGGAGCTGTTTTTT. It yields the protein CASSRTGLAGKNTGELFF.

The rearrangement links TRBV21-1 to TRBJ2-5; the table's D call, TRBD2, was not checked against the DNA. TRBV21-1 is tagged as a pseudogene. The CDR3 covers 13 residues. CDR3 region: CASSTLRAETQYF. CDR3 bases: TGTGCCAGCAGCACCCTGAGGGCGGAGACCCAGTACTTC.

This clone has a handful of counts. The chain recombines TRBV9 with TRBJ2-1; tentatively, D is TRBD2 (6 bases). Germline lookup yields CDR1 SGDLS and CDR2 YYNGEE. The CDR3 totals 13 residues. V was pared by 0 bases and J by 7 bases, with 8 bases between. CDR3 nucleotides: TGTGCCAGCAGCGTAGCGGGGAGGAATGAGCAGTTCTTC. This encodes CASSVAGRNEQFF. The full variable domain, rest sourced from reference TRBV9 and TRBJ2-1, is DSGVTQTPKHLITATGQRVTLRCSPRSGDLSVYWYQQSLDQGLQFLIQYYNGEERAKGNILERFSAQQFPDLHSELNLSSLELGDSALYFCASSVAGRNEQFFGPGTRLTVL.